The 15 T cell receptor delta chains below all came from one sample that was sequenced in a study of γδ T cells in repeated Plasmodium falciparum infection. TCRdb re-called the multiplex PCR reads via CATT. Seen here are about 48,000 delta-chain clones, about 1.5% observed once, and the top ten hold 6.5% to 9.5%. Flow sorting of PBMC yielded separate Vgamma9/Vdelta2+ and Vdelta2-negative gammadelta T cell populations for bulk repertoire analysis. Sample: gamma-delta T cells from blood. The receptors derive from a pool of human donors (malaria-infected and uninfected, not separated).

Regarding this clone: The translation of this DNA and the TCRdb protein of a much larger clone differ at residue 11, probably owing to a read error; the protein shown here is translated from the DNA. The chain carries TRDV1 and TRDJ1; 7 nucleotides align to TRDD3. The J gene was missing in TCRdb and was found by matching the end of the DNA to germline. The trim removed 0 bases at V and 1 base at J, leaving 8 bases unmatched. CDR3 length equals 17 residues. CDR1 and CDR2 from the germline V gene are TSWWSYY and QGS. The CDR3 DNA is TGTGCTCTTGGGGAACTCTCACTGGGGCTGTGCACCGATAAACTCATCTTT. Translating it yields CALGELSLGLCTDKLIF.

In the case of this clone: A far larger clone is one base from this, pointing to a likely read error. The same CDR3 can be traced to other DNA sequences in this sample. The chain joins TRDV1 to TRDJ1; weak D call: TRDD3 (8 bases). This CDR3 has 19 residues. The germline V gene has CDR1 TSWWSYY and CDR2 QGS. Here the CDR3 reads CALGVFLRGIRKYTDKLIF. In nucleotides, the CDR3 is TGTGCTCTTGGGGTTTTCCTACGAGGGATACGCAAGTACACTGATAAACTCATCTTT.

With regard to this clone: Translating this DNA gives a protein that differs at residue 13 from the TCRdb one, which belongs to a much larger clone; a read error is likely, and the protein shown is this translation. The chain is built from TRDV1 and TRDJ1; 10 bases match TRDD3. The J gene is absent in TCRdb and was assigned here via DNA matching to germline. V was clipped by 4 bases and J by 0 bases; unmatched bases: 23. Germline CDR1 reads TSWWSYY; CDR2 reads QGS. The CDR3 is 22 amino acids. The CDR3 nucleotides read TGTGCTCTTGGGGGAAGAGCACCCCCTAACTGGGGGATGCTCTTCAACACCGATAAACTCATCTTT. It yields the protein CALGGRAPPNWGMLFNTDKLIF.

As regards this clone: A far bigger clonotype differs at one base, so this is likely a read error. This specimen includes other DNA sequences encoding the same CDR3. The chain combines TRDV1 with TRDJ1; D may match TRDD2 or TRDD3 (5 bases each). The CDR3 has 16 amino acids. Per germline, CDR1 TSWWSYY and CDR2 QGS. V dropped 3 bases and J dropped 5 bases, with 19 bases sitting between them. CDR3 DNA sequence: TGTGCTCTTGGGGACCTACGAGGGGAAGTCACTGATAAACTCATCTTT. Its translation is CALGDLRGEVTDKLIF.

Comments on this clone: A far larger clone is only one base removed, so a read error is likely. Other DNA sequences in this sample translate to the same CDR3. CDR3 protein: CALGLSPTATVKLIF. Written as DNA, the CDR3 is TGTGCTCTTGGGCTTAGCCCCACCGCCACCGTCAAACTTATCTTT. The V gene corresponds to TRDV1; no J gene was called. CDR1 and CDR2 (germline): TSWWSYY, QGS. CDR3 length: 15 amino acids.

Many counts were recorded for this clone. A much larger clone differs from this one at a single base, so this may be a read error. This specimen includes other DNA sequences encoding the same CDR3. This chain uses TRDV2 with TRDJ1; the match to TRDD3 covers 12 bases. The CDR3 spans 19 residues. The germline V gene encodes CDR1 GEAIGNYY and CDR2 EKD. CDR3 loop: CACDSQITGGYPDTDKLIF. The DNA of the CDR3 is TGTGCCTGTGACTCCCAGATTACTGGGGGATACCCTGACACCGATAAGCTCATCTTT.

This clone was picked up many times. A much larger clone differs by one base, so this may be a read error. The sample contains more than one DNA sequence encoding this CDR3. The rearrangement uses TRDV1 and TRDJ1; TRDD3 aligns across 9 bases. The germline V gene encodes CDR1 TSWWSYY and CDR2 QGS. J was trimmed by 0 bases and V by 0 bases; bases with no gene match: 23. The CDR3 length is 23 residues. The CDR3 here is CALGELSLPEYWGRGWDTDKLIF. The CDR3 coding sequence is TGTGCTCTTGGGGAACTCAGCCTTCCCGAGTACTGGGGGAGAGGTTGGGACACCGATAAACTCATCTTT.

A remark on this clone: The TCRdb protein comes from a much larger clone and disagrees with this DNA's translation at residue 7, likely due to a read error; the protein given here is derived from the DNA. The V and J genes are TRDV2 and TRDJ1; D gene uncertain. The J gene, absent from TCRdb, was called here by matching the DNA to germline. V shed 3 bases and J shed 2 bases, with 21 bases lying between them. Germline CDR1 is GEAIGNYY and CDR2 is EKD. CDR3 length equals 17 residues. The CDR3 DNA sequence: TGTGCCTGTGACTACCTAGCTCGGTTAAACAGAACCGATAAACTCATCTTT. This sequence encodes CACDYLARLNRTDKLIF.

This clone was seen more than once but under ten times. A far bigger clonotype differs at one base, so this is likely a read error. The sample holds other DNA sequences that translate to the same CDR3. This chain's CDR3 is CALGSPPFLRLGDKLIF. Written as DNA, the CDR3 is TGTGCTCTCGGGTCACCCCCTTTCCTACGTCTGGGGGATAAACTCATCTTT. The chain uses TRDV1 and TRDJ1, with D maybe TRDD2 (7 bases). This CDR3 has 17 amino acids. The ends were cut back, 9 bases at V and 5 bases at J, with 28 bases in the middle. Germline V gene lookup returns CDR1 TSWWSYY and CDR2 QGS.

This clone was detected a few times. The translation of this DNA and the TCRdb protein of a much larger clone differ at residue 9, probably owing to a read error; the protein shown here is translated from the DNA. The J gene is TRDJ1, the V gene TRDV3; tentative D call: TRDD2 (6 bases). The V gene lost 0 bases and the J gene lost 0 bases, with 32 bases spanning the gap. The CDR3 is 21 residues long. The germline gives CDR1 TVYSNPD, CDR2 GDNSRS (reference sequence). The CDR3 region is CAFRAPSPPGAIWAYTDKLIF. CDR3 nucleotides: TGTGCCTTTAGAGCGCCTTCCCCCCCGGGGGCCATATGGGCGTACACCGATAAACTCATCTTT.

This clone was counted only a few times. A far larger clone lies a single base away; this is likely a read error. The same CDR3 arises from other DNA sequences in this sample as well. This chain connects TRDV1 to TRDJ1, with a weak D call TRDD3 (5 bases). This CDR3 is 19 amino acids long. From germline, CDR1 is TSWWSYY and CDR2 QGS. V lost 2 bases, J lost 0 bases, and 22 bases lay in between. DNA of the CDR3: TGTGCTCTTGGGGAAGGGATTTCAAACGCGCTGGGAGACACCGATAAACTCATCTTT. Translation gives CALGEGISNALGDTDKLIF.

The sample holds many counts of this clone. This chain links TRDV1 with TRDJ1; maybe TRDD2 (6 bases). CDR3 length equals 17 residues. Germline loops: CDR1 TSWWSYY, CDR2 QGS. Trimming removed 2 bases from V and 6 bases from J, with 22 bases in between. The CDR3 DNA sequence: TGTGCTCTTGGGGAAGGCGGTCCTACTGAGGGGGCCTATAAACTCATCTTT. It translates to CALGEGGPTEGAYKLIF.

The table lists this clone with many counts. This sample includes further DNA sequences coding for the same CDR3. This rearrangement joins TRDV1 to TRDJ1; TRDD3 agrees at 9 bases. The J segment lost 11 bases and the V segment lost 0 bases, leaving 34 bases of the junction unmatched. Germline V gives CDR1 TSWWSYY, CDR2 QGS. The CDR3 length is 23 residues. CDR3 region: CALGELLLRSSTVLGDNSGGLIF. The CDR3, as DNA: TGTGCTCTTGGGGAACTACTTTTAAGGTCTTCTACCGTACTGGGGGACAACTCCGGGGGGCTCATCTTT.

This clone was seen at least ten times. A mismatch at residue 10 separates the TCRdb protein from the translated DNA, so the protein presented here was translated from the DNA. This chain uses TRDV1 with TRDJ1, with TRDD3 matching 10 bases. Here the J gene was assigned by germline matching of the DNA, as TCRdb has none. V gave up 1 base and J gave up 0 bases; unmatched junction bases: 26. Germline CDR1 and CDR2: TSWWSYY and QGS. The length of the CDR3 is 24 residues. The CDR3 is CALGEPIPTWAGGYRGRYTDKLIF. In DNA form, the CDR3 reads TGTGCTCTTGGGGAACCCATTCCTACATGGGCTGGGGGATATCGGGGGCGGTACACCGATAAACTCATCTTT.

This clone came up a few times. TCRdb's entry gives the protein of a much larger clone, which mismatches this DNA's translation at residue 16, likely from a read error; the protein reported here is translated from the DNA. The CDR3 DNA is TGTGCTCTTGGGGAACCCTATTCCCCAAAGGGATACGCAGCGAATAGACTCATCTTT. Amino acids: CALGEPYSPKGYAANRLIF. The J gene is TRDJ1, the V gene TRDV1; 8 bases are shared with TRDD3. CDR1 and CDR2 (germline): TSWWSYY, QGS. This CDR3 has 19 amino acids. V gave up 1 base and J gave up 10 bases; unmatched junction bases: 23.